This T cell receptor beta chain is from a study of identical twins. Regarding the study as a whole: A lower insertion count was a feature of abundant cord blood beta clonotypes, with no such feature in memory repertoires. Part of the zero-insertion signal could reflect confounding by invariant MAIT and iNKT cells.

V dropped 0 bases and J dropped 0 bases, with 8 bases sitting between them. The CDR3 length is 15 residues. Germline V gene sequence: CDR1 MNHEY, CDR2 SMNVEV (reference sequence). This clonotype was recorded many times. No antigen is known for it. TCRdb reanalysed the 5' RACE reads using MiXCR and keeps one entry per CDR3 protein. Here the sample spans hundreds of thousands of distinct CDR3 sequences, approximately 13% being singletons. The sample was also linked to a second study, of yellow fever vaccine responses in identical twins.

The sequence was collected from a woman aged 18-30 years in good health. The V call is TRBV27, the J call TRBJ1-1, with D unresolved. The sequenced material came from CD8+ T cells sorted from blood. As DNA, the CDR3 is TGTGCCAGCAGTTTATCTCTCCGGATGAACACTGAAGCTTTCTTT. Amino acids: CASSLSLRMNTEAFF.